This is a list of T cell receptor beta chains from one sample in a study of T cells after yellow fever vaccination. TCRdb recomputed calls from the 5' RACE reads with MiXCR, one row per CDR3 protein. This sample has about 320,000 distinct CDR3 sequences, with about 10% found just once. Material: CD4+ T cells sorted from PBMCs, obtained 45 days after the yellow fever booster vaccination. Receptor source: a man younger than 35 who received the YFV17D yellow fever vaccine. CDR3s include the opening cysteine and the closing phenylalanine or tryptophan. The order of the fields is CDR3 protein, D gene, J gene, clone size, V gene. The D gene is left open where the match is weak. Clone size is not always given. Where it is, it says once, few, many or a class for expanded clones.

CDR3aa: CSVARGGLSSTSTDTQYF
d_gene: .
j_gene: TRBJ2-3
abundance: many
v_gene: TRBV29-1

CDR3aa: CASRHPGGNQPQHF
d_gene: .
j_gene: TRBJ1-5
abundance: few
v_gene: TRBV6-2/TRBV6-3

CDR3aa: CAISDGVKLSSTDTQYF
d_gene: .
j_gene: TRBJ2-3
abundance: few
v_gene: TRBV10-3

CDR3aa: CASSSGQGYTF
d_gene: .
j_gene: TRBJ1-2
abundance: .
v_gene: TRBV5-1

CDR3aa: CASSYAGNRDTEAFF
d_gene: .
j_gene: TRBJ1-1
abundance: .
v_gene: TRBV6-5

CDR3aa: CASSLKGRGALVHNEQFF
d_gene: TRBD2
j_gene: TRBJ2-1
abundance: .
v_gene: TRBV7-3

CDR3aa: CASSLGQGANSPLHF
d_gene: TRBD1
j_gene: TRBJ1-6
abundance: many
v_gene: TRBV5-1

CDR3aa: CASSLLGKRNTEAFF
d_gene: .
j_gene: TRBJ1-1
abundance: .
v_gene: TRBV7-9

CDR3aa: CASSLADPGGEAFF
d_gene: TRBD1
j_gene: TRBJ1-1
abundance: .
v_gene: TRBV5-1

CDR3aa: CASSYGPTYEQYF
d_gene: .
j_gene: TRBJ2-7
abundance: .
v_gene: TRBV12-3/TRBV12-4

CDR3aa: CASSPPGSGGDYGYTF
d_gene: .
j_gene: TRBJ1-2
abundance: few
v_gene: TRBV18

CDR3aa: CASCLRGTVTDTQYF
d_gene: .
j_gene: TRBJ2-3
abundance: .
v_gene: TRBV28

CDR3aa: CASSPPAGVNTGELFF
d_gene: .
j_gene: TRBJ2-2
abundance: .
v_gene: TRBV5-6

CDR3aa: CASNDRAGAQYF
d_gene: TRBD1
j_gene: TRBJ2-5
abundance: .
v_gene: TRBV19

CDR3aa: CASSTTGTGEGPYTF
d_gene: TRBD1
j_gene: TRBJ1-2
abundance: many
v_gene: TRBV6-5

CDR3aa: CASSLVPTGTEAFF
d_gene: .
j_gene: TRBJ1-1
abundance: many
v_gene: TRBV5-6

CDR3aa: CASSYPDRGEAFF
d_gene: TRBD1
j_gene: TRBJ1-1
abundance: few
v_gene: TRBV6-5

CDR3aa: CSGNSGGTVDTQYF
d_gene: TRBD2
j_gene: TRBJ2-3
abundance: few
v_gene: TRBV20-1

CDR3aa: CASSLAFGQGIIQYF
d_gene: TRBD1
j_gene: TRBJ2-4
abundance: few
v_gene: TRBV5-1

CDR3aa: CASSSGQGLGNTEAFF
d_gene: TRBD1
j_gene: TRBJ1-1
abundance: .
v_gene: TRBV18

CDR3aa: CSAGQGNSYNEQFF
d_gene: TRBD1
j_gene: TRBJ2-1
abundance: few
v_gene: TRBV20-1

CDR3aa: CASSPFVHTDTQYF
d_gene: .
j_gene: TRBJ2-3
abundance: few
v_gene: TRBV12-3/TRBV12-4

CDR3aa: CASSPGTSPNTQYF
d_gene: .
j_gene: TRBJ2-3
abundance: .
v_gene: TRBV7-3

CDR3aa: CASSSPFLTDGYTF
d_gene: .
j_gene: TRBJ1-2
abundance: .
v_gene: TRBV5-1